This TCR beta chain was captured in a study of T cell responses to AZD1222 COVID-19 vaccine. With 5 bases removed from V and 6 bases from J, the gap between germline ends came to 14 bases. The CDR3 is 13 residues long. In germline, CDR1 is SGHTA, CDR2 FQGNSA. Sequencing was performed with immunoSEQ multiplex PCR; in TCRdb, only in-frame clones are kept and a portion is missing. The sample contains approximately 180,000 clones, approximately 90% of which appear only once. The clonotype comes from an adult who received the AZD1222 COVID-19 vaccine. The chain carries TRBV7-2 and TRBJ2-7; D possibly corresponds to TRBD1 (5 bases). Sequences were derived from peripheral blood, sampled 28 days after the second AZD1222 dose. CDR3 sequence: CASSQGPDIEQYF. DNA of the CDR3: TGTGCCAGCAGCCAGGGCCCGGACATCGAGCAGTACTTC.